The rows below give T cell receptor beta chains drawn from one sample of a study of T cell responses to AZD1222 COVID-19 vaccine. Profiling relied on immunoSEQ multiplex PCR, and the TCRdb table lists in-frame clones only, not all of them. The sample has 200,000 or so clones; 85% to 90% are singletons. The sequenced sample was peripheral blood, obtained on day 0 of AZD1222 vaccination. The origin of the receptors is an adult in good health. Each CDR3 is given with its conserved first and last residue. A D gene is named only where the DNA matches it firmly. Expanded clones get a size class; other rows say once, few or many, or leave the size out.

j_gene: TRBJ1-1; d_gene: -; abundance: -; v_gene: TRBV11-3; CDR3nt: TGTGCCAGCAGCCCTGACCAGGGCGCTGAAGCTTTCTTT; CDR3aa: CASSPDQGAEAFF
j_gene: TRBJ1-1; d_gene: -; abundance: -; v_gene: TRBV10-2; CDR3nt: TGCGCCAGCCGCCGGACAGCGAACACTGAAGCTTTCTTT; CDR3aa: CASRRTANTEAFF
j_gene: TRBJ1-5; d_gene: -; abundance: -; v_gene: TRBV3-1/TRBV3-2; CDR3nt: TGTGCCAGCAGCCAAACGGGGAGGCAGCCCCAGCATTTT; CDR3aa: CASSQTGRQPQHF
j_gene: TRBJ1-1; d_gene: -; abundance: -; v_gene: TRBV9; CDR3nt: TGTGCCAGCAGCCCTGTAGACACTGAAGCTTTCTTT; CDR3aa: CASSPVDTEAFF
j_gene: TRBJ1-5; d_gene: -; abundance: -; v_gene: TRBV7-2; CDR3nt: TGTGCCAGCAGCCTGGACATTAGCAATCAGCCCCAGCATTTT; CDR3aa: CASSLDISNQPQHF
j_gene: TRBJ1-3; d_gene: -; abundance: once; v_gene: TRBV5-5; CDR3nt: TGTGCCAGCAGCTTGCTGACCTCTGGAAACACCATATATTTT; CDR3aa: CASSLLTSGNTIYF
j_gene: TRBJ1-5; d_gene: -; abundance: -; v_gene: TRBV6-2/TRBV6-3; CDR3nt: TGTGCCAGCAGTTACATGGCCACCCGTAACAATCAGCCCCAGCATTTT; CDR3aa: CASSYMATRNNQPQHF
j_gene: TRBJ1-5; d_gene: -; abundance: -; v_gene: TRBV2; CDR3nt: TGTGCCAGCAGGCCCGACAGCAACAATCAGCCCCAGCATTTT; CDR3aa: CASRPDSNNQPQHF
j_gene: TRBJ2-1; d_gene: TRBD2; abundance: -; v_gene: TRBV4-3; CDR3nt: TGCGCCAGCAGCCAGACGATAGCGGGAGGGTACAATGAGCAGTTCTTC; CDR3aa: CASSQTIAGGYNEQFF
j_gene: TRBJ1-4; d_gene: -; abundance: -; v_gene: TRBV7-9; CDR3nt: TGTGCCAGCAGCCTCGGCGGGGCAAGAGAAAAACTGTTTTTT; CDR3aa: CASSLGGAREKLFF
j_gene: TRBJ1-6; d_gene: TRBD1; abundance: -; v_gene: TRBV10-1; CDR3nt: TGCGCCAGCAGTGAGTACACCTCAGGACAGGGTTCTAATTCACCCCTCCACTTT; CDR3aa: CASSEYTSGQGSNSPLHF
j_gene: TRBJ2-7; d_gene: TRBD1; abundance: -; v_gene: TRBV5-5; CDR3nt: TGTGCCAGCAGCGTGGGGACCGGGACAGGGATCTCCGAGCAGTACTTC; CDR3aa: CASSVGTGTGISEQYF
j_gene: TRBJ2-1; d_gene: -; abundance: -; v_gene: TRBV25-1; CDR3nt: TGTGCCAGCACCTTATCGTTTAAGCAGTTCTTC; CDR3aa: CASTLSFKQFF
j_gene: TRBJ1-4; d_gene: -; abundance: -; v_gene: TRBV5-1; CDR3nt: TGCGCCAGCAGCCGTAGCCCCGGGGCCTATAATGAAAAACTGTTTTTT; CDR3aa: CASSRSPGAYNEKLFF
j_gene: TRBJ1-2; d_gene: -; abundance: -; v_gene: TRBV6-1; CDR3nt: TGTGCCAGCAGTGAATTCATTGCAGCCTCGAACTATGGCTACACCTTC; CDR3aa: CASSEFIAASNYGYTF
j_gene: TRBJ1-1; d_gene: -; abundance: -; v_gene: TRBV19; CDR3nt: TGTGCCAGTAGTATAGGTCGGTGGCAGGGTCGGAACACTGAAGCTTTCTTT; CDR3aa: CASSIGRWQGRNTEAFF
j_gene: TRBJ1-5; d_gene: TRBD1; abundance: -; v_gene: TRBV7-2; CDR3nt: TGTGCCAGCAGCTTAGTCGGAACAGGGGGTCAGCCCCAGCATTTT; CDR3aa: CASSLVGTGGQPQHF
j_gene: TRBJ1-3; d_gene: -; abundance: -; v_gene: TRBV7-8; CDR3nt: TGTGCCAGCAGGAGAGGCGGAAACACCATATATTTT; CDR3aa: CASRRGGNTIYF
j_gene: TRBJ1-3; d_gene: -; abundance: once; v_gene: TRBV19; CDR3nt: TGTGCCAGTAGTATAAGGAACTCTGGAAACACCATATATTTT; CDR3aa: CASSIRNSGNTIYF
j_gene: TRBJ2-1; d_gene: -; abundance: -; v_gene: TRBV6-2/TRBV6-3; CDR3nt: TGTGCCAGCAGTTCAAACAATGAGCAGTTCTTC; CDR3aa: CASSSNNEQFF